This T cell receptor (beta chain) stems from a study of blood T cell repertoires in COVID-19. Study as a whole: The United States, Italy and Spain supplied acute and convalescent COVID-19 samples.

This table comes from immunoSEQ multiplex PCR, and its TCRdb copy is limited to in-frame clones, with some not included. The table has around 320,000 clones, roughly 91% seen once. Participants reported their clinical history, and cohort assignment relied on those reports. In germline, CDR1 is MRHNA, CDR2 SNTAGT. This CDR3 is 12 amino acids long. Trimming pared 4 bases from V and 5 bases from J, leaving 5 bases between. The receptor was isolated from a woman in her forties or fifties who had been exposed to COVID-19. The sequenced material came from PBMCs or T cells enriched from blood (not recorded which). The chain recombines TRBV6-4 with TRBJ2-2; perhaps TRBD2 as D (5 bases). Here the CDR3 DNA reads TGTGCCAGCAGTGGGAGGACCGGGGAGCTGTTTTTT. This translates into CASSGRTGELFF.